The sequence of this TCR beta chain was determined in a study of shared clonotypes between healthy human individuals. A note on this clone: Other DNA variants within this sample encode the same CDR3.

There are 13 residues in the CDR3. Germline lookup yields CDR1 SQVTM and CDR2 ANQGSEA. Trimming pared 5 bases from V and 2 bases from J, leaving 13 bases between. Methods used by the authors: Junction-only sequences without quality scores were provided by ImmunoSEQ, so filtering was different. The protocol was immunoSEQ multiplex PCR, while the TCRdb copy is restricted to in-frame clones and leaves out a portion. Clonal size and the V and J genes are those of that table, whereas D and trimming came from the DNA. Among 2 million to 2.5 million clones listed, approximately 95% were seen once. The gene calls are TRBV29-1 and TRBJ2-7; D is undetermined. This TCR was sampled from a man between 18 and 29 years old in good health. Some clones in this sample may be carry-over from other donors' samples. The sequencing sample was made of naive CD4+ T cells from PBMCs. Subset specified: CD45RA+ positively selected. CDR3 DNA sequence: TGCAGCGTTCCTGGACGGTCTACCTACGAGCAGTACTTC. It yields the protein CSVPGRSTYEQYF.